This TCR beta chain was recorded in a study of cytotoxic CD8 clonotypes in ibrutinib-treated CLL. After removal of 5 bases from V and 5 bases from J, the junction contained 8 bases not matched to a gene. The CDR3 has 14 amino acids. Germline CDR1 is KGHSH and CDR2 is LQKENI. The targeted sequencing depth was 1 in 200,000 to 1 in 1 million T cells. Here immunoSEQ multiplex PCR was the method, and the copy in TCRdb shows in-frame clones only, minus some. The sample contains more than 200,000 clones, under 80% of which appear only once. To note about this clone: Its target is not known.

General study results and limits: Clonality was elevated at ibrutinib response and had returned toward baseline at progression. Circulating CD8+ T-cell counts were tracked by baseline clonality, which exceeded that of age-matched healthy donors. Among the clonotypes, public ones were uncommon and contracted or held stable on treatment.

Specimen: PBMCs, collected after 24 months of ibrutinib treatment. The chain uses TRBV18 and TRBJ2-7; TRBD1 agrees at 8 bases. This receptor was taken from a human donor with chronic lymphocytic leukemia. The DNA for the CDR3 is TGTGCCAGCTCATTGGACAGGGTGCTGGACGAGCAGTACTTC. It translates to CASSLDRVLDEQYF.